This T cell receptor (beta chain) emerged from a study of blood T cells in healthy people across ages. V was cut by 5 bases and J by 3 bases, with 14 bases left in between. The V gene's germline CDR1 is SGHTA and CDR2 FQGNSA. The CDR3 sequence is 15 residues long. Study-wide results and caveats: Relative to aged donors, long-lived donors carried more naive CD4+ cells and displayed higher diversity. Naive T cell percentage showed a strong correlation with the diversity of TCR beta.

This clonotype was seen more than once but under ten times. The antigen remains unidentified. Using a J-beta primer mix together with a sample-barcoded 5' primer, a second PCR was run for about 6 to 12 cycles. TCRdb reanalysed the 5' RACE reads using MiXCR and keeps one entry per CDR3 protein. The sample gives about 840,000 distinct CDR3 sequences, almost 30% of which show up once; 10% is in the top ten. This sample was shared with a second study, whose subject was T cells of mothers and their children. This second study says: Each child contributed about 3 million TCR beta CDR3 reads, while each mother contributed over 8.5 million.

The clonotype was recovered from a woman between 35 and 50 years old in good health. The chain employs TRBV7-2 and TRBJ2-1; D is tentatively TRBD1 or TRBD2 (5 bases each). Source material: blood. The CDR3 DNA is TGTGCCAGCAGCGTCACCGGGGCGGACTACAATGAGCAGTTCTTC. This encodes CASSVTGADYNEQFF.